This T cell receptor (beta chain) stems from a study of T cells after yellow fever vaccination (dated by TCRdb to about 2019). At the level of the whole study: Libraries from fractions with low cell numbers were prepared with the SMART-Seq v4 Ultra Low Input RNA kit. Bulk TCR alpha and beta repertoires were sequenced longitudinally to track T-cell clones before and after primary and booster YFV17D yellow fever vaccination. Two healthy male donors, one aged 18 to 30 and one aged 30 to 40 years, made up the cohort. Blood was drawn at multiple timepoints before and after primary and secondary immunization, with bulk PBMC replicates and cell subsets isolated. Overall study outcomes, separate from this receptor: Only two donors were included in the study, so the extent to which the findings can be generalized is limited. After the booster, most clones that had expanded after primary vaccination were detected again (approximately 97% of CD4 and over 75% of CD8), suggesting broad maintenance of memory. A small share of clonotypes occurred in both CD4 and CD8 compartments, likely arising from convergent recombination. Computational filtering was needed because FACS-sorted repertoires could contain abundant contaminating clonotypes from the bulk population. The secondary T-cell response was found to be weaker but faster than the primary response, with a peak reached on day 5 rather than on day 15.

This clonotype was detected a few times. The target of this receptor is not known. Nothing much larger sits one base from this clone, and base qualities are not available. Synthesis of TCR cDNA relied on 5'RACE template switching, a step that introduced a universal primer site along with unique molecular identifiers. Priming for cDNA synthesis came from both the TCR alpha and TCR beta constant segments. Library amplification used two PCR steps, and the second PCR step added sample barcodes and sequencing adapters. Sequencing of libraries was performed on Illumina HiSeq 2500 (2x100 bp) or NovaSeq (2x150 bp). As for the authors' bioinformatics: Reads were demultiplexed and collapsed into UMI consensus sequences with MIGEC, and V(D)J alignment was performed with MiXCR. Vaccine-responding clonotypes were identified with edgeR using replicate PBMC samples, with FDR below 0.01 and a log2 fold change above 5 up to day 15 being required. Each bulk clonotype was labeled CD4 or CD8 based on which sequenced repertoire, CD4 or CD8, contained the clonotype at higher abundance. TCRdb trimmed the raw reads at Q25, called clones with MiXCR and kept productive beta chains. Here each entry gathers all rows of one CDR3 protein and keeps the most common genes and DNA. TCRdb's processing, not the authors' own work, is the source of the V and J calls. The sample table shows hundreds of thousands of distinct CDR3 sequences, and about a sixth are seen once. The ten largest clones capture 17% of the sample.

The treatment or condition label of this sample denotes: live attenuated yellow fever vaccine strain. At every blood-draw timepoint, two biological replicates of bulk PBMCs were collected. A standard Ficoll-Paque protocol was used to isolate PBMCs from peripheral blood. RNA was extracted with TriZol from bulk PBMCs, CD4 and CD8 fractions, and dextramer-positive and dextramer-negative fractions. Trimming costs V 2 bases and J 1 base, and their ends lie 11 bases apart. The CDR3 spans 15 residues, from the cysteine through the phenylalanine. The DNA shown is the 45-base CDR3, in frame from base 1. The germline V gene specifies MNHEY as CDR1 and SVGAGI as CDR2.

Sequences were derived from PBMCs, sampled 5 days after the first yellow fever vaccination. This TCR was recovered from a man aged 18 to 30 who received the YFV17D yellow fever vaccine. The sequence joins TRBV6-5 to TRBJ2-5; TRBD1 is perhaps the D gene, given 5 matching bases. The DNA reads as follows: TGTGCCAGCAGTTACGTGACAGCCGCCCAAGAGACCCAGTACTTC. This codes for CASSYVTAAQETQYF.